These 14 T cell receptor beta chains came from one sample sequenced in a study of Graves' ophthalmopathy and Graves' hyperthyroidism. Amplification of TCR beta CDR3 regions used RNA transcripts. A first-round RT-PCR used HTBI primers, followed by a second-round multiplex PCR. TCRdb re-derived calls from the multiplex PCR reads in MiXCR, one entry per CDR3 protein. The repertoire holds some 410,000 distinct CDR3 sequences, with around 21% as singletons. Material for sequencing was peripheral blood. The receptors here all came from a woman aged 18-29 years with stable Graves' hyperthyroidism.

This clonotype was recorded at least ten times. V usage is TRBV27 and J usage is TRBJ1-2, with 7 bases that match TRBD1. There are 15 residues in the CDR3. V lost 5 bases and J lost 4; bases outside the gene matches: 10. The germline V gene encodes CDR1 MNHEY and CDR2 SMNVEV (reference sequence). CDR3 sequence: CASSPLAGGVYGYTF. The CDR3 coding sequence is TGTGCCAGCAGTCCATTAGCAGGGGGTGTCTATGGCTACACCTTC.

This clonotype was observed many times. This chain links TRBV5-1 with TRBJ2-5; no reliable D call. CDR1 is SGHRS, CDR2 YFSETQ, per germline. This CDR3 has 13 residues. Trimming left V 0 bases short and J 1 base short, with 4 bases between. In DNA form, the CDR3 reads TGCGCCAGCAGCTTGGCTCCCCAAGAGACCCAGTACTTC. Encoded protein: CASSLAPQETQYF.

This clonotype came up many times. V and J are TRBV12-3 or TRBV12-4 and TRBJ1-2; D is perhaps TRBD1 (5 bases). The CDR3 is 16 residues long. V was cut by 4 bases and J by 2 bases, with 17 bases left in between. In DNA form, the CDR3 reads TGTGCCAGCAGTTCCCTACCTTACGACAGAAACTATGGCTACACCTTC. Translation: CASSSLPYDRNYGYTF.

This clonotype was detected many times. The chain employs TRBV19 and TRBJ2-5; 8 bases map to TRBD2. With V trimmed by 4 bases and J by 4 bases, 8 bases remained unmatched. This CDR3 is 15 amino acids long. Looked up from germline, CDR1 is LNHDA and CDR2 is SQIVND (reference sequence). DNA of the CDR3: TGTGCCAGTAGTACTACGACTAGCGTGGGAGAGACCCAGTACTTC. This translates into CASSTTTSVGETQYF.

This clonotype was counted many times. The rearrangement links TRBV2 to TRBJ2-2; D may be TRBD2 (6 bases). CDR3 length: 14 residues. V dropped 6 bases and J dropped 1 base, with 9 bases sitting between them. Germline-derived CDR1 and CDR2 are SNHLY and FYNNEI. The CDR3 protein is CASREGLNTGELFF. CDR3 coding DNA: TGTGCCAGCAGGGAGGGGCTGAACACCGGGGAGCTGTTTTTT.

The rearrangement links TRBV4-1 to TRBJ2-5; D is ambiguous. The V gene's germline CDR1 is MGHRA and CDR2 YSYEKL. V lost 3 bases, J lost 5 bases, and 10 bases lay in between. This CDR3 has 13 amino acids. CDR3 coding DNA: TGCGCCAGCAGCCAGACCCGTCCTGAGACCCAGTACTTC. Its translation is CASSQTRPETQYF.

Many counts were recorded for this clonotype. The genes are TRBV5-1 and TRBJ2-5; 10 bases are shared with TRBD1. This CDR3 is 13 amino acids long. The V segment lost 3 bases and the J segment 4 bases; nucleotides outside the gene matches: 0. Germline values: CDR1 SGHRS, CDR2 YFSETQ. This CDR3 is CASSWDRGETQYF. DNA for the CDR3: TGCGCCAGCAGCTGGGACAGGGGAGAGACCCAGTACTTC.

This clonotype was found many times. The rearrangement links TRBV2 to TRBJ1-5, with D possibly TRBD1 on 5 matching bases. CDR1 and CDR2 (germline): SNHLY, FYNNEI. The CDR3 contains 14 residues. The ends were cut back, 7 bases at V and 6 bases at J, with 16 bases in the middle. CDR3 in DNA: TGTGCCAGCAAGAACGGGGGGAAGGGTCAGCCCCAGCATTTT. As protein: CASKNGGKGQPQHF.

This chain connects TRBV18 to TRBJ2-7, with D perhaps assigned TRBD1 or TRBD2 (5 bases each). CDR3 length: 14 amino acids. Trimming cost V 6 bases and J 3 bases, with 15 bases left between them. Germline assignment: CDR1 KGHSH and CDR2 LQKENI. CDR3 sequence (DNA): TGTGCCAGCTCCCCGCCGGGACCCGTCTACGAGCAGTACTTC. Its protein product is CASSPPGPVYEQYF.

This chain connects TRBV11-2 to TRBJ2-7, with a possible D match to TRBD2 (6 bases). CDR3 length: 13 residues. Germline V gives CDR1 SGHAT, CDR2 FQNNGV. V dropped 5 bases and J dropped 6 bases, with 14 bases sitting between them. CDR3 residues: CASSTPGGSEQYF. CDR3 DNA: TGTGCCAGCAGCACCCCCGGGGGTAGCGAGCAGTACTTC. Looking up the rest from reference TRBV11-2 and TRBJ2-7 gives the full variable domain: EAGVAQSPRYKIIEKRQSVAFWCNPISGHATLYWYQQILGQGPKLLIQFQNNGVVDDSQLPKDRFSAERLKGVDSTLKIQPAKLEDSAVYLCASSTPGGSEQYFGPGTRLTVT.

This clonotype was picked up a small number of times. The chain is built from TRBV29-1 and TRBJ2-5, with D possibly TRBD2 on 6 matching bases. Germline V CDR1 and CDR2: SQVTM, ANQGSEA. This CDR3 has 13 residues. Trimming removed 3 bases from V and 5 bases from J, with 13 bases in between. The CDR3 coding sequence is TGCAGCGTTGAGGGATTTGCGGGGGAGACCCAGTACTTC. Residues: CSVEGFAGETQYF.

This clonotype was picked up many times. The chain combines TRBV7-8 with TRBJ2-5, with a weak D call TRBD1 (5 bases). Trimming pared 6 bases from V and 5 bases from J, leaving 10 bases between. The CDR3 consists of 12 residues. In germline, CDR1 is SGHVS, CDR2 FQNEAQ. The DNA of the CDR3 is TGTGCCAGCAGTCCCAGGGTTGAGACCCAGTACTTC. It encodes CASSPRVETQYF.

This chain connects TRBV3-1 to TRBJ2-7, with D tentatively TRBD1 (5 bases). The CDR3 covers 15 residues. With 0 bases removed from V and 3 bases from J, the gap between germline ends came to 12 bases. From germline, CDR1 is LGHDT and CDR2 YNNKEL (reference sequence). The CDR3 sequence is CASSQEVTALYEQYF. Written as DNA, the CDR3 is TGTGCCAGCAGCCAAGAAGTGACAGCCCTCTACGAGCAGTACTTC.

This clonotype was detected ten times or more. This chain connects TRBV30 to TRBJ1-2, with TRBD1 matching 12 bases. CDR1 and CDR2 from the germline V gene are GTSNPN and SVGIG (reference sequence). The V segment lost 5 bases and the J segment 1 base; nucleotides outside the gene matches: 2. There are 14 residues in the CDR3. The CDR3 DNA is TGTGCCTGGTGGGACAGGGGGCATAACTATGGCTACACCTTC. Protein sequence: CAWWDRGHNYGYTF.